This T cell receptor beta chain was identified during a study of cytomegalovirus exposure and HLA in healthy donors. The PCR ran on 60 Vbeta and 13 Jbeta primers. Here immunoSEQ multiplex PCR was the method, and the copy in TCRdb shows in-frame clones only, minus some. Here the sample spans 130,000 to 150,000 clones, roughly three quarters being singletons. With 5 bases removed from V and 7 bases from J, the gap between germline ends came to 15 bases. CDR3 size: 14 residues. CDR1 SGHTA and CDR2 FQGTGA come from the germline V gene. Study conclusions and caveats: Despite most TCR sequences being rare, some public TCRs occurred in many donors.

This clone was recorded once. As yet, its antigen is unknown. The sequenced sample was PBMCs. The receptor's source is a woman in her thirties or forties in good health and CMV-seropositive. V usage is TRBV7-3 and J usage is TRBJ2-1; possible D gene TRBD2, 6 bases. In nucleotides, the CDR3 is TGTGCCAGCAGCCAGCTGGGACTTCCTAATGAGCAGTTCTTC. Amino acids: CASSQLGLPNEQFF. Using reference TRBV7-3 and TRBJ2-1 for the parts outside the CDR3, the full variable domain is GAGVSQTPSNKVTEKGKYVELRCDPISGHTALYWYRQSLGQGPEFLIYFQGTGAADDSGLPNDRFFAVRPEGSVSTLKIQRTERGDSAVYLCASSQLGLPNEQFFGPGTRLTVL.